This T cell receptor beta chain was captured in a study of blood T cells in healthy people across ages. Healthy Russian Caucasian donors spanned ages about 6 to 100 years. Samples had at least 6.5 million PBMCs isolated from them. Total RNA extraction produced at least 6 micrograms (per sample) for the study. Study observations and caveats: It was the long-lived donors that had more naive CD4+ cells and higher diversity than aged donors.

This CDR3 is 14 amino acids long. Germline loops: CDR1 SNHLY, CDR2 FYNNEI. V was cut by 6 bases and J by 1 base, with 9 bases left in between. Notes on this clonotype: Its cognate antigen is unknown.

For the second PCR, which ran for roughly 7 to 11 cycles, a sample-barcoded 5' primer and a J-beta primer mix were used. TCRdb reprocessed the 5' RACE reads via MiXCR and lists one record per CDR3 protein. The sample contains 780,000 or so distinct CDR3 sequences, around three fifths of which appear only once. This receptor was obtained from a man aged 40-50 years in good health. This chain joins TRBV2 and TRBJ2-2, with D possibly matching TRBD2 (6 bases). Sequencing used blood. CDR3 in amino acids: CASRLEGNTGELFF. The CDR3 coding sequence is TGTGCCAGCAGATTGGAGGGGAACACCGGGGAGCTGTTTTTT. Supplemented by reference TRBV2 and TRBJ2-2, the full variable domain reads EPEVTQTPSHQVTQMGQEVILRCVPISNHLYFYWYRQILGQKVEFLVSFYNNEISEKSEIFDDQFSVERPDGSNFTLKIRSTKLEDSAMYFCASRLEGNTGELFFGEGSRLTVL.